This T cell receptor beta chain was observed in a study of blood T cell repertoires in COVID-19. Study-wide context: PBMCs, B-cell-depleted T cells, or T cells were the source of the cDNA or gDNA that made up the material.

Assay: immunoSEQ multiplex PCR; the TCRdb copy retains only in-frame clones and omits some. The sample carries over 200,000 clones, more than 70% recorded once. Between the trimmed V and J ends, which lost 5 bases and 10 bases, there was a span of 11 bases. The CDR3 length is 11 residues. The origin of this receptor is a middle-aged woman with acute COVID-19. The sequencing input was PBMCs or T cells enriched from blood (not recorded which). This chain joins TRBV12-3 or TRBV12-4 and TRBJ1-1; unclear D gene. This CDR3 reads CASSPGLRAFF. The CDR3 coding sequence is TGTGCCAGCAGTCCCGGTTTACGAGCTTTCTTT.